These 27 T cell receptor beta chains originate from one sample sequenced in a study of blood T cell repertoires in COVID-19. Assay used: immunoSEQ multiplex PCR; TCRdb lists only in-frame clones, some missing. The table shows 100,000 to 150,000 clones, with about 86% occurring only once. The sample consisted of peripheral blood. The receptors come from a man older than 75 with active or convalescent COVID-19.

The table lists this clone with a few counts. The chain has TRBV7-2 and TRBJ2-7, with 10 nucleotides matching TRBD1. This CDR3 is 14 amino acids long. The germline V gene encodes CDR1 SGHTA and CDR2 FQGNSA. V lost 5 bases and J lost 3; bases outside the gene matches: 4. CDR3 amino acids: CASSTWTGGYEQYF. The DNA of the CDR3 is TGTGCCAGCAGCACCTGGACAGGGGGCTACGAGCAGTACTTC.

V and J are TRBV10-3 and TRBJ2-5; 7 nucleotides align to TRBD1. CDR1 and CDR2 from the germline V gene are ENHRY and SYGVKD. Unmatched junction bases numbered 13, after V lost 4 bases and J lost 5 bases. The CDR3 consists of 16 residues. The CDR3 is CAISVPLRGGGETQYF. CDR3 nucleotide sequence: TGTGCCATCAGTGTACCATTACGAGGGGGCGGTGAGACCCAGTACTTC.

This sequence joins TRBV28 and TRBJ2-4, with D maybe TRBD1 (5 bases). Germline values: CDR1 MDHEN, CDR2 SYDVKM. CDR3 length: 14 amino acids. Deletions cut 10 bases from V and 2 bases from J, with 15 bases between. CDR3 coding DNA: TGTGCCACATCTGAGGCAGGGTCCAAAAACATTCAGTACTTC. It encodes CATSEAGSKNIQYF.

This clone was picked up one time. J is TRBJ2-1 and V is TRBV28; 10 bases align to TRBD1. CDR1 and CDR2 (germline): MDHEN, SYDVKM. The ends lost 5 bases at V and 8 bases at J; junction bases unmatched: 3. The CDR3 is made up of 13 amino acids. CDR3 nucleotides: TGTGCCAGCAGTGGGGGGACAGGGGATGAGCAGTTCTTC. Its protein is CASSGGTGDEQFF.

The chain joins TRBV14 to TRBJ2-1; D may be TRBD2 (5 bases). The CDR3 spans 15 residues. V lost 5 bases, J lost 1 base, and 12 bases lay in between. Germline V gives CDR1 SGHDN, CDR2 FVKESK. The CDR3 bases are TGTGCCAGCAGCTCTACTAGGGATTCCTACAATGAGCAGTTCTTC. It is translated as CASSSTRDSYNEQFF.

The V and J genes are TRBV19 and TRBJ1-3; D not certain. Germline CDR1 LNHDA, CDR2 SQIVND (reference sequence). This CDR3 contains 15 residues. The V end was cut by 6 bases, the J end by 1 base, with 13 bases between. The chain's CDR3 is CASSPRTGSGNTIYF. As DNA, the CDR3 is TGTGCCAGTAGCCCCCGGACGGGATCTGGAAACACCATATATTTT.

The rearrangement uses TRBV7-2 and TRBJ2-3, with 7 positions matching TRBD2. The junction had 4 bases not matched to a gene; V was cut back by 0 bases and J by 7 bases. The CDR3 covers 14 residues. Per germline, CDR1 SGHTA and CDR2 FQGNSA. Written as DNA, the CDR3 is TGTGCCAGCAGCTTAGCTAGCGGGTTTAATACGCAGTATTTT. Translation: CASSLASGFNTQYF.

This clone was seen at least ten times. The CDR3 is CASSLTDQGINEQYF. CDR3 DNA: TGCGCCAGCAGCTTGACGGACCAGGGGATCAACGAGCAGTACTTC. J is TRBJ2-7 and V is TRBV5-1; possible D gene TRBD1, 6 bases. Germline V gene lookup returns CDR1 SGHRS and CDR2 YFSETQ. The CDR3 runs 15 residues. Trimming took off 1 base at V and 5 bases at J, with 16 bases between the two ends.

This clone has just a few counts. This chain connects TRBV5-4 to TRBJ2-7; possible D gene TRBD1, 6 bases. V was pared by 4 bases and J by 1 base, with 9 bases between. Germline CDR1 reads SGHNT; CDR2 reads YYREEE (reference sequence). The CDR3 runs 13 residues. CDR3 DNA: TGTGCCAGCAGCCAGGGACATTCCTACGAGCAGTACTTC. Residues: CASSQGHSYEQYF.

The V call is TRBV3-1 (or the pseudogene TRBV3-2), the J call TRBJ2-7, with D maybe TRBD2 (6 bases). This CDR3 region has 14 residues. V was clipped by 4 bases and J by 6 bases, with 16 bases between them. CDR1 is LGHDT and CDR2 is YNNKEL in the germline V gene (reference sequence). The CDR3 DNA reads TGTGCCAGCAGCCCCCGACTAGGATCGGGCGAGCAGTACTTC. Protein: CASSPRLGSGEQYF.

This clone came up a few times. This chain connects TRBV14 to TRBJ2-3; 8 bases align to TRBD2. The CDR3 runs to 15 residues. CDR1 and CDR2 (germline): SGHDN, FVKESK. V gave up 3 bases and J gave up 3 bases; unmatched junction bases: 5. The CDR3 protein is CASSHLLAGTDTQYF. The DNA for the CDR3 is TGTGCCAGCAGCCATTTGCTAGCGGGTACAGATACGCAGTATTTT.

This sequence joins TRBV5-4 and TRBJ2-5; 7 nucleotides line up with TRBD2. Germline V lookup: CDR1 SGHNT, CDR2 YYREEE (reference sequence). The J segment lost 1 base and the V segment lost 4 bases, leaving 4 bases of the junction unmatched. The CDR3 loop spans 14 amino acids. The CDR3 is CASSPGTIQETQYF. CDR3 bases: TGTGCCAGCAGCCCAGGGACTATCCAAGAGACCCAGTACTTC.

The rearrangement joins TRBV2 to TRBJ2-1; D is unresolved. The CDR3 has 12 residues. V was cut by 3 bases and J by 7 bases, with 7 bases left in between. Looked up from germline, CDR1 is SNHLY and CDR2 is FYNNEI. Here the CDR3 reads CASSDAANEQFF. The CDR3 DNA reads as TGTGCCAGCAGTGACGCGGCGAATGAGCAGTTCTTC. The variable domain in full, completed from reference TRBV2 and TRBJ2-1, reads EPEVTQTPSHQVTQMGQEVILRCVPISNHLYFYWYRQILGQKVEFLVSFYNNEISEKSEIFDDQFSVERPDGSNFTLKIRSTKLEDSAMYFCASSDAANEQFFGPGTRLTVL.

CDR3 sequence (DNA): TGTGCCAGCAGCTTTCCAGGCGGGGACAGGATATATTTT. Amino acids: CASSFPGGDRIYF. The gene calls are TRBV5-4 and TRBJ1-3; TRBD1 matches at 8 bases. The trim removed 2 bases at V and 13 bases at J, leaving 8 bases unmatched. The germline CDR1 and CDR2 sequences are SGHNT and YYREEE (reference sequence). This CDR3 spans 13 amino acids.

The J gene is TRBJ2-7, the V gene TRBV2; 9 bases line up with TRBD1. V lost 1 base and J lost 3; bases outside the gene matches: 4. The germline gives CDR1 SNHLY, CDR2 FYNNEI. The CDR3 length is 15 residues. CDR3 residues: CASSEEGTGYYEQYF. The CDR3 bases are TGTGCCAGCAGTGAAGAGGGGACAGGGTACTACGAGCAGTACTTC.

The chain couples TRBV24-1 to TRBJ2-7, with 9 positions matching TRBD1. Germline V gene sequence: CDR1 KGHDR, CDR2 SFDVKD. The CDR3 spans 13 residues. V was clipped by 9 bases and J by 6 bases; unmatched bases: 8. The CDR3 nucleotides read TGTGCCACCTCCCCGACAGGGGGTCGCGAGCAGTACTTC. Translating it yields CATSPTGGREQYF.

The chain couples TRBV5-4 to TRBJ1-6, with 8 nucleotides matching TRBD1. J was trimmed by 10 bases and V by 4 bases; bases with no gene match: 10. The germline V gene encodes CDR1 SGHNT and CDR2 YYREEE (reference sequence). The length of the CDR3 is 15 residues. The CDR3 DNA follows: TGTGCCAGCAGCACTGGGACAGGTATTAACTCACCCCTCCACTTT. Translated: CASSTGTGINSPLHF.

V usage is TRBV10-3 and J usage is TRBJ2-7; D is unclear. Looked up from germline, CDR1 is ENHRY and CDR2 is SYGVKD. This CDR3 contains 15 residues. V was cut by 3 bases and J by 2 bases, with 14 bases left in between. CDR3 nucleotides: TGTGCCATCAGTGACAGAGGCACAACTACCTACGAGCAGTACTTC. Protein product: CAISDRGTTTYEQYF.

The chain joins TRBV28 to TRBJ2-4, with 9 bases lining up with TRBD2. Per germline, CDR1 MDHEN and CDR2 SYDVKM. The CDR3 runs to 19 residues. The J segment lost 3 bases and the V segment lost 4 bases, leaving 16 bases of the junction unmatched. This CDR3 reads CASSSHRGGGLLSKNIQYF. The CDR3 DNA sequence: TGTGCCAGCAGTTCACACCGCGGGGGGGGCCTTTTGAGCAAAAACATTCAGTACTTC.

The chain has TRBV2 and TRBJ1-4; tentatively, D is TRBD1 (5 bases). The germline V gene has CDR1 SNHLY and CDR2 FYNNEI. There are 14 residues in the CDR3. The germline V and J ends were trimmed by 6 bases and 0 bases, with 8 bases remaining between them. The CDR3 nucleotides read TGTGCCAGCAGCAGGGCTTCAACTAATGAAAAACTGTTTTTT. This sequence encodes CASSRASTNEKLFF.

To note about this clone: Other DNA sequences in the same sample also yield this CDR3. This chain uses TRBV11-2 with TRBJ2-4; D may be TRBD1 (6 bases). The germline CDR1 and CDR2 sequences are SGHAT and FQNNGV. V was pared by 5 bases and J by 4 bases, with 12 bases between. This CDR3 is built from 14 residues. The DNA of the CDR3 is TGTGCCAGCAGCGCAGGGGTGGCGAAAAACATTCAGTACTTC. Translation: CASSAGVAKNIQYF.

In DNA, the CDR3 is TGTGCCAGCAGTCCTGAGCGGGGGAACCCCCAACAAGAGACCCAGTACTTC. Its protein product is CASSPERGNPQQETQYF. The chain employs TRBV28 and TRBJ2-5, with 8 bases identical to TRBD2. Trimming took 5 bases from V and 2 from J; bases not matched to a gene: 13. CDR3 size: 17 residues. Germline V lookup: CDR1 MDHEN, CDR2 SYDVKM.

V usage is TRBV7-9 and J usage is TRBJ1-5, with D perhaps TRBD1 (6 bases). The length of the CDR3 is 14 residues. Trimming pared 5 bases from V and 2 bases from J, leaving 10 bases between. The germline V gene has CDR1 SEHNR and CDR2 FQNEAQ (reference sequence). The CDR3 nucleotides read TGTGCCAGCAGCGCCGCAGGGGGCAATCAGCCCCAGCATTTT. Translated: CASSAAGGNQPQHF.

The rearrangement uses TRBV23-1 and TRBJ1-2; perhaps TRBD1 as D (5 bases). TRBV23-1 counts as an open reading frame of uncertain function. V dropped 0 bases and J dropped 4 bases, with 15 bases sitting between them. The CDR3 consists of 16 residues. CDR3 loop: CASSQSLEGLLYGYTF. CDR3 in DNA: TGCGCCAGCAGTCAATCTTTGGAGGGACTACTCTATGGCTACACCTTC.

The chain has TRBV6-5 and TRBJ2-6; perhaps TRBD2 as D (5 bases). Trimming removed 6 bases from V and 0 bases from J, with 9 bases in between. Germline loops: CDR1 MNHEY, CDR2 SVGAGI. This CDR3 comprises 15 residues. The CDR3 reads CASSAGASGANVLTF. The CDR3 DNA follows: TGTGCCAGCAGCGCGGGTGCCTCTGGGGCCAACGTCCTGACTTTC.

The chain links TRBV5-5 to TRBJ1-3, with a tentative D call TRBD1 (6 bases). This CDR3 contains 14 residues. CDR1 is SGHKS, CDR2 YYEKEE, per germline (reference sequence). The V end lost 7 bases, the J end lost 0 bases, and 11 bases lay between the germline ends. The CDR3 reads CASRTASSGNTIYF. The CDR3 DNA sequence: TGTGCCAGCCGGACAGCCAGCTCTGGAAACACCATATATTTT.

The gene calls are TRBV2 and TRBJ1-5; 8 bases agree with TRBD1. V trimming: 6 bases; J trimming: 2 bases; junction bases outside the gene matches: 6. Germline assignment: CDR1 SNHLY and CDR2 FYNNEI. This CDR3 is 15 amino acids long. CDR3 sequence reads: CASRNDRGGNQPQHF. The CDR3 coding sequence is TGTGCCAGCAGAAATGACAGGGGTGGCAATCAGCCCCAGCATTTT.